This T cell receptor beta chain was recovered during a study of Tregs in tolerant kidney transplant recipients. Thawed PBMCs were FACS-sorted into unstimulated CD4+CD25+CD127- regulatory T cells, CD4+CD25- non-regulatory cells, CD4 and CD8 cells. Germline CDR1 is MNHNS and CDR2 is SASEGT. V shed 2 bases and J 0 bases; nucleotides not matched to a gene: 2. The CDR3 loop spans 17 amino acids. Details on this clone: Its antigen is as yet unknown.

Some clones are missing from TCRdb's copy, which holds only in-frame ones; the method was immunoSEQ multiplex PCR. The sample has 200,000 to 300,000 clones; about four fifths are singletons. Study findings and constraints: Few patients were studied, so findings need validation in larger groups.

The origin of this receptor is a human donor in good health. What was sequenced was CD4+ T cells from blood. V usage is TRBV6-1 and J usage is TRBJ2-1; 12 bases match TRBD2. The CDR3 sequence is CASSELAGGSSYNEQFF. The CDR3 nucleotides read TGTGCCAGCAGTGAACTAGCGGGGGGGAGCTCCTACAATGAGCAGTTCTTC.